One sample yielded the 27 T cell receptor beta chains listed below, sequenced in a study of cytomegalovirus exposure and HLA in healthy donors. The PCR made use of 60 Vbeta and 13 Jbeta primers. Libraries were prepared by immunoSEQ multiplex PCR; TCRdb keeps only in-frame clonotypes and omits some of them. The table lists approximately 120,000 clones, under 80% of them singletons. The sequenced material came from PBMCs. These receptors originate from a woman aged 45-65 years in good health and CMV-seropositive.

The V gene is TRBV4-3, the J gene TRBJ2-1; 8 nucleotides line up with TRBD2. Germline assignment: CDR1 LGHNA and CDR2 YSLEER. V lost 0 bases, J lost 10 bases, and 14 bases stayed unmatched. The CDR3 is 17 amino acids. This CDR3 reads CASSQDPSGAGGLEQFF. The CDR3 DNA is TGCGCCAGCAGCCAAGACCCTTCTGGGGCGGGAGGCCTCGAGCAGTTCTTC.

V usage is TRBV18 and J usage is TRBJ2-5; 9 positions agree with TRBD2. V lost 3 bases and J lost 5; bases outside the gene matches: 16. This CDR3 is built from 18 residues. CDR1 and CDR2 (germline): KGHSH, LQKENI. The CDR3 loop reads CASSPAYRGRAVPETQYF. The CDR3 nucleotides are TGTGCCAGCTCACCCGCTTATCGCGGGAGGGCCGTCCCGGAGACCCAGTACTTC.

The chain joins TRBV7-2 to TRBJ2-3, with 13 bases identical to TRBD2. The V segment lost 5 bases and the J segment 4 bases; nucleotides outside the gene matches: 3. Germline V CDR1 and CDR2: SGHTA, FQGNSA. The CDR3 extends over 15 amino acids. The CDR3 protein is CASSQGLAGPDTQYF. In DNA, the CDR3 is TGTGCCAGCAGCCAGGGACTAGCGGGGCCAGATACGCAGTATTTT.

This clone was detected once. The V call is TRBV7-8, the J call TRBJ2-7; perhaps TRBD1 as D (6 bases). This CDR3 region has 15 residues. V dropped 1 base and J dropped 5 bases, with 15 bases sitting between them. Germline V gene sequence: CDR1 SGHVS, CDR2 FQNEAQ. The CDR3 sequence is CASSLEDRRPDEQYF. As DNA, the CDR3 is TGTGCCAGCAGCTTAGAAGACAGGCGTCCTGACGAGCAGTACTTC.

The chain is built from TRBV5-5 and TRBJ1-2; D ambiguous. Trimming pared 0 bases from V and 3 bases from J, leaving 9 bases between. CDR1 is SGHKS, CDR2 YYEKEE, per germline (reference sequence). The CDR3 has 14 residues. CDR3 protein: CASSLDGRDYGYTF. CDR3 DNA: TGTGCCAGCAGCTTGGATGGGCGGGACTATGGCTACACCTTC.

This clone was observed a handful of times. V and J are TRBV19 and TRBJ1-2; 9 bases are a match to TRBD1. The CDR3 spans 13 residues. Trimming removed 9 bases from V and 1 base from J; junction bases left unmatched: 3. Germline assignment: CDR1 LNHDA and CDR2 SQIVND (reference sequence). CDR3 DNA: TGTGCCAGCCGGGACAGGGTTAACTATGGCTACACCTTC. Protein product: CASRDRVNYGYTF.

This clone has more than one count but fewer than ten. The CDR3 nucleotides are TGTGCCAGCAGCGCCCGACAGGACCTCAGGGGAGAGACCCAGTACTTC. This codes for CASSARQDLRGETQYF. The V call is TRBV9, the J call TRBJ2-5; the D gene is possibly TRBD1 (6 bases). V was pared by 3 bases and J by 4 bases, with 19 bases between. Germline V CDR1 and CDR2: SGDLS, YYNGEE. CDR3 length equals 16 residues.

V gene TRBV6-5 combines with J gene TRBJ1-1; D is undetermined. In germline, CDR1 is MNHEY, CDR2 SVGAGI. Deletions cut 8 bases from V and 4 bases from J, with 11 bases between. CDR3 length: 12 residues. The CDR3 reads CASGEGGTEAFF. The CDR3 DNA follows: TGTGCCAGCGGAGAGGGTGGCACTGAAGCTTTCTTT.

In this sample, this clone turned up a few times. J is TRBJ1-4 and V is TRBV6-1, with 8 nucleotides matching TRBD1. Looked up from germline, CDR1 is MNHNS and CDR2 is SASEGT. V was clipped by 4 bases and J by 8 bases; unmatched bases: 6. The CDR3 is made up of 14 amino acids. DNA for the CDR3: TGTGCCAGCAGTGGACAGGGGCTTGGGGAAAAACTGTTTTTT. Protein: CASSGQGLGEKLFF.

The chain couples TRBV2 to TRBJ1-2; perhaps TRBD1 as D (6 bases). The V gene lost 6 bases and the J gene lost 5 bases, with 19 bases spanning the gap. Per the germline V gene, CDR1 is SNHLY and CDR2 is FYNNEI. The CDR3 runs 15 residues. The CDR3 loop reads CASRTVGQPKYGYTF. CDR3 sequence (DNA): TGTGCCAGCAGAACAGTCGGACAGCCAAAATATGGCTACACCTTC. The variable domain in full, completed from reference TRBV2 and TRBJ1-2, reads EPEVTQTPSHQVTQMGQEVILRCVPISNHLYFYWYRQILGQKVEFLVSFYNNEISEKSEIFDDQFSVERPDGSNFTLKIRSTKLEDSAMYFCASRTVGQPKYGYTFGSGTRLTVV.

CDR3 coding DNA: TGTGCCAGCAGCCTTTTCAGGGCTCAGGCCGGGGAGCTGTTTTTT. It codes for CASSLFRAQAGELFF. This chain joins TRBV6-5 and TRBJ2-2; tentative D call: TRBD1 (5 bases). The CDR3 contains 15 residues. V lost 6 bases to trimming and J lost 6 bases, with 17 bases between them. Per germline, CDR1 MNHEY and CDR2 SVGAGI.

The J gene is TRBJ2-1, the V gene TRBV7-6; D is ambiguous. CDR1 and CDR2 from the germline V gene are SGHVS and FNYEAQ. V was cut by 1 base and J by 1 base, with 11 bases left in between. The CDR3 covers 16 residues. In DNA, the CDR3 is TGTGCCAGCAGCTTAGTCCGCGGCGCTTCCTACAATGAGCAGTTCTTC. It encodes CASSLVRGASYNEQFF. The whole variable domain, remainder taken from reference TRBV7-6 and TRBJ2-1, is GAGVSQSPRYKVTKRGQDVALRCDPISGHVSLYWYRQALGQGPEFLTYFNYEAQQDKSGLPNDRFSAERPEGSISTLTIQRTEQRDSAMYRCASSLVRGASYNEQFFGPGTRLTVL.

The chain links TRBV11-2 to TRBJ2-1, with 7 bases fitting TRBD1. V was clipped by 5 bases and J by 0 bases; unmatched bases: 7. Germline assignment: CDR1 SGHAT and CDR2 FQNNGV. The CDR3 is made up of 16 amino acids. In nucleotides, the CDR3 is TGTGCCAGCAGCAGCACAGGGGTCTTCTCCTACAATGAGCAGTTCTTC. It yields the protein CASSSTGVFSYNEQFF.

DNA of the CDR3: TGTGCCAGTAGTCTTACTAGCGGGGGACCCCAAGAGACCCAGTACTTC. It codes for CASSLTSGGPQETQYF. The V gene is TRBV19, the J gene TRBJ2-5; 11 bases line up with TRBD2. Germline loops: CDR1 LNHDA, CDR2 SQIVND (reference sequence). This CDR3 has 16 amino acids. Trimming removed 5 bases from V and 1 base from J; junction bases left unmatched: 6.

This rearrangement joins TRBV5-1 to TRBJ1-1; 9 bases agree with TRBD1. CDR1 SGHRS and CDR2 YFSETQ come from the germline V gene. After removal of 2 bases from V and 2 bases from J, the junction contained 4 bases not matched to a gene. The CDR3 consists of 15 residues. CDR3 nucleotides: TGCGCCAGCAGCTTTAACAGGGGGCCCAACACTGAAGCTTTCTTT. Protein sequence: CASSFNRGPNTEAFF.

With respect to this clone: Sequence at one end of the junction differs from germline and may be a read error. The rearrangement joins TRBV15 to TRBJ1-4; TRBD1 matches at 7 bases. Germline loops: CDR1 LNHNV, CDR2 YYDKDF (reference sequence). The CDR3 contains 16 residues. The CDR3 is CATSTLPGQTNGKLFF. The CDR3 DNA reads as TGTGCCACCAGCACGCTCCCGGGACAGACTAATGGAAAACTGTTTTTT.

This chain links TRBV11-3 with TRBJ2-7; TRBD2 matches at 15 bases. Germline V CDR1 and CDR2: SGHNT, YENEEA. This CDR3 is built from 13 residues. Trimming at V came to 5 bases and at J to 9 bases, leaving 2 bases not matched to a gene. The CDR3 here is CASSGTSGGRQYF. The CDR3 DNA reads as TGTGCCAGCAGCGGGACTAGCGGGGGGAGGCAGTACTTC. Variable domain in full (rest from reference TRBV11-3 and TRBJ2-7): EAGVVQSPRYKIIEKKQPVAFWCNPISGHNTLYWYLQNLGQGPELLIRYENEEAVDDSQLPKDRFSAERLKGVDSTLKIQPAELGDSAVYLCASSGTSGGRQYFGPGTRLTVT.

The chain combines TRBV6-1 with TRBJ2-7; no firm D call. CDR1 is MNHNS and CDR2 is SASEGT in the germline V gene. The CDR3 is 13 amino acids. Trimming removed 5 bases at V and 2 bases at J, with 10 bases between. This CDR3 is CASSLSPTYEQYF. The DNA for the CDR3 is TGTGCCAGCAGTTTGAGCCCCACCTACGAGCAGTACTTC.

V is TRBV5-5 and J is TRBJ1-4; D may be TRBD1 (5 bases). V lost 4 bases, J lost 0 bases, and 13 bases lay in between. Germline V lookup: CDR1 SGHKS, CDR2 YYEKEE (reference sequence). This CDR3 is built from 16 residues. Here the CDR3 DNA reads TGTGCCAGCAGCCCCGGGCAGGGCGCAACTAATGAAAAACTGTTTTTT. Translation gives CASSPGQGATNEKLFF.

The CDR3 loop is CASRRLRANYGYTF. In nucleotides, the CDR3 is TGTGCCAGCAGACGACTGCGAGCTAACTATGGCTACACCTTC. This chain connects TRBV25-1 to TRBJ1-2; unclear D gene. V lost 6 bases and J lost 0, with 11 bases in between. The CDR3 consists of 14 residues. The germline gives CDR1 MGHDK, CDR2 SYGVNS.

The rearrangement uses TRBV4-3 and TRBJ2-3, with TRBD2 matching over 14 bases. V shed 3 bases and J 1 base; nucleotides not matched to a gene: 9. This CDR3 region has 19 residues. CDR1 LGHNA and CDR2 YSLEER come from the germline V gene. CDR3 loop: CASSQMGLAGVGGTDTQYF. The CDR3 nucleotides are TGCGCCAGCAGCCAGATGGGACTAGCGGGGGTGGGGGGCACAGATACGCAGTATTTT.

In this sample, this clone turned up once. The CDR3 region has the DNA TGTGCCAGCAGAGTCAGCGCAAACTACGAGCAGTACTTC. Its translation: CASRVSANYEQYF. J is TRBJ2-7 and V is TRBV2; unclear D gene. Germline V gene lookup returns CDR1 SNHLY and CDR2 FYNNEI. This CDR3 contains 13 residues. V lost 6 bases to trimming and J lost 3 bases, with 12 bases between them.

V is TRBV15 and J is TRBJ2-1; 8 bases agree with TRBD2. CDR1 is LNHNV and CDR2 is YYDKDF in the germline V gene (reference sequence). This CDR3 spans 14 amino acids. After removal of 3 bases from V and 8 bases from J, the junction contained 6 bases not matched to a gene. In nucleotides, the CDR3 is TGTGCCACCAGCAGGGGACTAGTGATAGATGAGCAGTTCTTC. Its translation: CATSRGLVIDEQFF.

This rearrangement joins TRBV5-5 to TRBJ2-3, with D possibly TRBD2 on 6 matching bases. Germline values: CDR1 SGHKS, CDR2 YYEKEE (reference sequence). The CDR3 contains 14 residues. Trimming took off 0 bases at V and 3 bases at J, with 8 bases between the two ends. The DNA of the CDR3 is TGTGCCAGCAGCTTGGTTGCGGGAACAGATACGCAGTATTTT. Its translation is CASSLVAGTDTQYF.

Here the CDR3 reads CSAADNYEQYF. In DNA, the CDR3 is TGCAGTGCCGCGGACAACTACGAGCAGTACTTC. The rearrangement uses TRBV20-1 and TRBJ2-7, with D possibly matching TRBD1 (5 bases). The CDR3 extends over 11 amino acids. Germline V CDR1 and CDR2: DFQATT, SNEGSKA (reference sequence). The ends were cut back, 6 bases at V and 3 bases at J, with 9 bases in the middle.

The rearrangement joins TRBV7-7 to TRBJ2-5; TRBD2 matches at 7 bases. The germline gives CDR1 SSHAT, CDR2 FNYEAQ (reference sequence). V was clipped by 1 base and J by 4 bases; unmatched bases: 3. There are 14 residues in the CDR3. This CDR3 reads CASSLGPGGETQYF. CDR3 in DNA: TGTGCCAGCAGCTTAGGTCCGGGGGGAGAGACCCAGTACTTC. Full variable domain (missing parts from reference TRBV7-7 and TRBJ2-5): GAGVSQSPRYKVTKRGQDVTLRCDPISSHATLYWYQQALGQGPEFLTYFNYEAQPDKSGLPSDRFSAERPEGSISTLTIQRTEQRDSAMYRCASSLGPGGETQYFGPGTRLLVL.

This clone has just a few counts. The J gene is TRBJ2-3, the V gene TRBV2; D may be TRBD1 (6 bases). Germline V gene lookup returns CDR1 SNHLY and CDR2 FYNNEI. This CDR3 has 13 amino acids. Deletions cut 8 bases from V and 4 bases from J, with 13 bases between. The chain's CDR3 is CASSTGNPDTQYF. The CDR3 nucleotides read TGTGCCAGCTCCACAGGGAACCCAGATACGCAGTATTTT.